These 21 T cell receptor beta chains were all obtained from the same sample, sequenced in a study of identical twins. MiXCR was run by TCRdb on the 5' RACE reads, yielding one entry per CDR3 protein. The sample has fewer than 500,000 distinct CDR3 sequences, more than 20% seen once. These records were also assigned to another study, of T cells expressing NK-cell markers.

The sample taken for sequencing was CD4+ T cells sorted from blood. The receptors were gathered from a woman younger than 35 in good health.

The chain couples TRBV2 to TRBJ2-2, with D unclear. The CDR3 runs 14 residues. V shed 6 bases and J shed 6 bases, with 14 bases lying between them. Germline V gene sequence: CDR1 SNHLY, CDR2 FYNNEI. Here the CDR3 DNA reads TGTGCCAGCAGCCTCCTTGACCCCCCCGGGGAGCTGTTTTTT. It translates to CASSLLDPPGELFF.

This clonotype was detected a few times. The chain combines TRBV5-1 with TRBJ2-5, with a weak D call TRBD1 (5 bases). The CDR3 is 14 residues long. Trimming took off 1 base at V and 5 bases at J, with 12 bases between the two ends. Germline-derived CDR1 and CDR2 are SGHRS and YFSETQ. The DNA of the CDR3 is TGCGCCAGCAGCTTGATAGGGGCTCGGGAGACCCAGTACTTC. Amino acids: CASSLIGARETQYF.

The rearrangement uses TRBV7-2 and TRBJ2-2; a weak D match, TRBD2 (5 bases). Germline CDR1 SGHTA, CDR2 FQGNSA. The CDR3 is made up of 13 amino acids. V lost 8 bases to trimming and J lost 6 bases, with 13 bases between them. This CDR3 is CASRSSGAGELFF. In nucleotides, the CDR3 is TGTGCCAGCCGCAGCTCCGGGGCCGGGGAGCTGTTTTTT. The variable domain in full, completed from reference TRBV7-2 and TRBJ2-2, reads GAGVSQSPSNKVTEKGKDVELRCDPISGHTALYWYRQSLGQGLEFLIYFQGNSAPDKSGLPSDRFSAERTGGSVSTLTIQRTQQEDSAVYLCASRSSGAGELFFGEGSRLTVL.

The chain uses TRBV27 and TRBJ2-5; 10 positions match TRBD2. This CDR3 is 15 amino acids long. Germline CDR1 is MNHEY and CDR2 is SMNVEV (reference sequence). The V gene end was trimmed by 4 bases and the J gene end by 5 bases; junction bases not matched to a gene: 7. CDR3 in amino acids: CASSSPGSGRETQYF. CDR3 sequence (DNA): TGTGCCAGCAGTTCCCCCGGTAGCGGGAGGGAGACCCAGTACTTC.

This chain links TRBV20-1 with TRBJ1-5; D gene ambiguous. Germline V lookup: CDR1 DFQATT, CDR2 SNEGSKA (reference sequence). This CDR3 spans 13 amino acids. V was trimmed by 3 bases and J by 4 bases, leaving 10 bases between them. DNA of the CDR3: TGCAGTGCTAGGCGAGCTATTAATCAGCCCCAGCATTTT. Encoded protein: CSARRAINQPQHF.

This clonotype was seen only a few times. CDR3 coding DNA: TGTGCCAGCAGCTTAGAAGCTAGCGTGCGAAGCACAGATACGCAGTATTTT. It specifies CASSLEASVRSTDTQYF. The chain is built from TRBV11-2 and TRBJ2-3; weak D call: TRBD2 (6 bases). CDR1 is SGHAT and CDR2 is FQNNGV in the germline V gene. The CDR3 spans 17 residues. The germline V and J ends were trimmed by 0 bases and 0 bases, with 13 bases remaining between them.

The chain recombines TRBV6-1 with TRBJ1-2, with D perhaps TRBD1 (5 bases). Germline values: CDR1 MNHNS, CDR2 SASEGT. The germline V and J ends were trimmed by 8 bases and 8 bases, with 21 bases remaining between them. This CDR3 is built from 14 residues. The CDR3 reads CASWSGGSVEGYTF. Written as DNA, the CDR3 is TGTGCCAGCTGGAGTGGGGGGAGCGTGGAGGGCTACACCTTC.

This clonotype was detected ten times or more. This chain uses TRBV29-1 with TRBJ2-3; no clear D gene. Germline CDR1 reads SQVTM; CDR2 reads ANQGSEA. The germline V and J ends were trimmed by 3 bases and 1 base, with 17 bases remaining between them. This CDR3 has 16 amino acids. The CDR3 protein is CSVEDGSGWGTDTQYF. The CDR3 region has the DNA TGCAGCGTTGAGGATGGGTCTGGGTGGGGCACAGATACGCAGTATTTT.

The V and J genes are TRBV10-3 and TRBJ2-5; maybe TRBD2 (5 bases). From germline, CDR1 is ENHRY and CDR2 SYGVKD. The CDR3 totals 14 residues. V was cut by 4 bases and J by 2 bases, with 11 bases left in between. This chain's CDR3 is CAISVGGVQETQYF. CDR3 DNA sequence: TGTGCCATCAGTGTAGGAGGTGTACAAGAGACCCAGTACTTC.

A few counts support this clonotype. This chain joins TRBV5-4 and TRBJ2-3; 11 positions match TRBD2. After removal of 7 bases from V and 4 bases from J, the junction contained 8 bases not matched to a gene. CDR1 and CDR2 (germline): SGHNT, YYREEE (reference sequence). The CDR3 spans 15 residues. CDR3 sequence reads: CASGPSGGRADTQYF. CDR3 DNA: TGTGCCAGCGGACCTAGCGGGGGGCGGGCAGATACGCAGTATTTT. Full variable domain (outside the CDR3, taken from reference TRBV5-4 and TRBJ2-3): ETGVTQSPTHLIKTRGQQVTLRCSSQSGHNTVSWYQQALGQGPQFIFQYYREEENGRGNFPPRFSGLQFPNYSSELNVNALELDDSALYLCASGPSGGRADTQYFGPGTRLTVL.

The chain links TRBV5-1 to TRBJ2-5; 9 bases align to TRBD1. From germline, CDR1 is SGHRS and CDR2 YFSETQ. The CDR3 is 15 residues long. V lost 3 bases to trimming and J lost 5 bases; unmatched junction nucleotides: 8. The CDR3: CASSSDRGPRETQYF. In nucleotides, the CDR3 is TGCGCCAGCAGCTCGGACAGGGGCCCGCGGGAGACCCAGTACTTC. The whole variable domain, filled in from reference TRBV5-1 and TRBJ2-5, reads KAGVTQTPRYLIKTRGQQVTLSCSPISGHRSVSWYQQTPGQGLQFLFEYFSETQRNKGNFPGRFSGRQFSNSRSEMNVSTLELGDSALYLCASSSDRGPRETQYFGPGTRLLVL.

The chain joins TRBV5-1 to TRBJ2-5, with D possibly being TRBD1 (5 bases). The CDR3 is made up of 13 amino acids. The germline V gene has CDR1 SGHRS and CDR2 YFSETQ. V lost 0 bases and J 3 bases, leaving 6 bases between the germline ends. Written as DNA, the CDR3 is TGCGCCAGCAGCTTGGAACAGGAAGAGACCCAGTACTTC. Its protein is CASSLEQEETQYF.

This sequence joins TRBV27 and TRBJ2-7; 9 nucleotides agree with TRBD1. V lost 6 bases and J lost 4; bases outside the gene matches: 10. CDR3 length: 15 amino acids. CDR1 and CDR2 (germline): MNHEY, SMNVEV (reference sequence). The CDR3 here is CASSAKGQGFYEQYF. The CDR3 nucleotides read TGTGCCAGCAGCGCGAAGGGACAGGGTTTTTACGAGCAGTACTTC.

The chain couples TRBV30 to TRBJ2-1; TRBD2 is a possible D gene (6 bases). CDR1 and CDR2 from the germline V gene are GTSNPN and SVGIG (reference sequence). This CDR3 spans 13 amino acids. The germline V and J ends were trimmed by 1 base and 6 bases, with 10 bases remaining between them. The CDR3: CAWSEGGINEQFF. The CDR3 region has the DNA TGTGCCTGGAGTGAGGGCGGGATCAATGAGCAGTTCTTC.

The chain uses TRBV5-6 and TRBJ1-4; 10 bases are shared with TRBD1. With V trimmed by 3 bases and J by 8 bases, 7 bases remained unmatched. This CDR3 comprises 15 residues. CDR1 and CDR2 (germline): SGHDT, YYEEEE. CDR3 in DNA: TGTGCCAGCAGCTCGACCGGGACAGGGGCGGAAAAACTGTTTTTT. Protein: CASSSTGTGAEKLFF.

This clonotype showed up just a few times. The CDR3 DNA reads as TGTGCCAGCAGTCTACATACGCAGTATTTT. This codes for CASSLHTQYF. The chain couples TRBV12-3 or TRBV12-4 to TRBJ2-3; D is undetermined. V lost 5 bases to trimming and J lost 7 bases, with 4 bases between them. This CDR3 is built from 10 residues.

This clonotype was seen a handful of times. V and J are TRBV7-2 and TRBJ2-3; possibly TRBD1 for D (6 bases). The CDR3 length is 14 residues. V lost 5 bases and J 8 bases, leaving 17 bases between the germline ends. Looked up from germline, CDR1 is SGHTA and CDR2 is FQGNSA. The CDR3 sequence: CASSLRQERPTQYF. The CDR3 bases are TGTGCCAGCAGCCTAAGACAGGAACGTCCTACGCAGTATTTT.

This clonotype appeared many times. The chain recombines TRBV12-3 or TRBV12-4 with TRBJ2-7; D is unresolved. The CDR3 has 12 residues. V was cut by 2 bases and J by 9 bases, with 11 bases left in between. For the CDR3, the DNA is TGTGCCAGCAGTTTATCTGCTAAGGTGCAGTACTTC. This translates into CASSLSAKVQYF.

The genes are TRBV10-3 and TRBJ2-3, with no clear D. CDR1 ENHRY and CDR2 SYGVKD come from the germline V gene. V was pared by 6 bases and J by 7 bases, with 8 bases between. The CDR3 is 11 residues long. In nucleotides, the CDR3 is TGTGCCATCAGGTCCCCAAATACGCAGTATTTT. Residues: CAIRSPNTQYF.

The CDR3 sequence is CASRDLAGGMNTQYF. CDR3 sequence (DNA): TGTGCCAGCAGGGACCTAGCGGGGGGCATGAATACGCAGTATTTT. The chain joins TRBV6-1 to TRBJ2-3; 11 bases align to TRBD2. This CDR3 contains 15 residues. CDR1 and CDR2 from the germline V gene are MNHNS and SASEGT. V lost 6 bases and J lost 7; bases outside the gene matches: 9.

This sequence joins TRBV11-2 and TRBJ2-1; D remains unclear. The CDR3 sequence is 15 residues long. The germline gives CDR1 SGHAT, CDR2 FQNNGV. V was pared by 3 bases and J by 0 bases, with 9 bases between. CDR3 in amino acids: CASSFGFSSYNEQFF. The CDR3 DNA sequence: TGTGCCAGCAGCTTTGGGTTTAGCTCCTACAATGAGCAGTTCTTC.